A single sample gave rise to the 18 T cell receptor beta chains below, sequenced in a study of blood T cells in healthy people across ages. Together with a sample-barcoded 5' primer, a J-beta primer mix was included in a second PCR lasting roughly 6 to 12 cycles. From the 5' RACE reads, TCRdb called clonotypes with MiXCR, one entry per CDR3 protein. The data show about 800,000 distinct CDR3 sequences, roughly 64% seen once. The source material was blood. These receptors were obtained from a man aged 30-40 years in good health.

The sample holds one count of this clonotype. The genes are TRBV15 and TRBJ2-1; D is unresolved. The CDR3 is 17 residues long. The V end was cut by 1 base, the J end by 1 base, with 14 bases between. CDR1 and CDR2 from the germline V gene are LNHNV and YYDKDF (reference sequence). CDR3 coding DNA: TGTGCCACCAGCAGAGCCTTTAAAGGTCAATCCTACAATGAGCAGTTCTTC. Its translation is CATSRAFKGQSYNEQFF.

V and J are TRBV27 and TRBJ2-6, with a tentative D call TRBD1 (6 bases). The germline V gene encodes CDR1 MNHEY and CDR2 SMNVEV (reference sequence). V was pared by 4 bases and J by 4 bases, with 11 bases between. The CDR3 sequence is 15 residues long. DNA of the CDR3: TGTGCCAGCAGTTACAGGGTAACCGGGGCCAACGTCCTGACTTTC. Translated: CASSYRVTGANVLTF.

In its sample, this clonotype was seen a few times. The V call is TRBV12-3 or TRBV12-4, the J call TRBJ1-5, with D possibly TRBD1 on 6 matching bases. V was cut by 6 bases and J by 3 bases, with 12 bases left in between. The CDR3 contains 14 residues. The CDR3 DNA reads as TGTGCCAGCAGCCCGGACAGCCTCAATCAGCCCCAGCATTTT. This gives the protein CASSPDSLNQPQHF.

The rearrangement joins TRBV5-8 to TRBJ1-1; TRBD1 might be the D (6 bases). Deletions cut 4 bases from V and 8 bases from J, with 21 bases between. There are 15 residues in the CDR3. The germline V gene encodes CDR1 SGHTS and CDR2 YDEGEE. The CDR3 DNA reads as TGTGCCAGCAGCGACGAGGACAGTCCAAACCCCGAAGCTTTCTTT. Translation: CASSDEDSPNPEAFF. The whole variable domain, remainder taken from reference TRBV5-8 and TRBJ1-1, is EAGVTQSPTHLIKTRGQQATLRCSPISGHTSVYWYQQALGLGLQFLLWYDEGEERNRGNFPPRFSGRQFPNYSSELNVNALELEDSALYLCASSDEDSPNPEAFFGQGTRLTVV.

The V gene is TRBV3-1, the J gene TRBJ2-1; D is unclear. V lost 4 bases and J lost 2, with 9 bases in between. CDR1 and CDR2 (germline): LGHDT, YNNKEL (reference sequence). The CDR3 extends over 14 amino acids. In DNA, the CDR3 is TGTGCCAGCAGCCGACAACTAACCTACAATGAGCAGTTCTTC. Protein product: CASSRQLTYNEQFF.

This clonotype came up a few times. The chain joins TRBV4-2 to TRBJ2-1, with a weak D call TRBD1 (6 bases). Germline lookup yields CDR1 LGHNA and CDR2 YNFKEQ. The CDR3 is 13 residues long. Deletions cut 6 bases from V and 4 bases from J, with 10 bases between. CDR3: CASRLTGYNEQFF. The CDR3 region has the DNA TGTGCCAGCAGGCTCACAGGGTACAATGAGCAGTTCTTC.

Many counts were recorded for this clonotype. This chain connects TRBV6-2 or TRBV6-3 to TRBJ2-5; D might be TRBD2 (5 bases). This CDR3 is built from 12 residues. The germline V and J ends were trimmed by 5 bases and 11 bases, with 15 bases remaining between them. Germline V gene lookup returns CDR1 MNHEY and CDR2 SVGEGT. CDR3 residues: CASSPREAKQYF. The CDR3 nucleotides are TGTGCCAGCAGTCCCCGGGAAGCGAAGCAGTACTTC.

The V gene is TRBV13, the J gene TRBJ2-5; 8 positions match TRBD1. Germline lookup yields CDR1 PRHDT and CDR2 FYEKMQ (reference sequence). The CDR3 is made up of 16 amino acids. J gave up 4 bases and V 3 bases, and 10 bases lay outside the gene matches. Written as DNA, the CDR3 is TGTGCCAGCAGCTTCAGAGGGGACAGGTCCCGAGAGACCCAGTACTTC. It encodes CASSFRGDRSRETQYF.

This chain uses TRBV5-1 with TRBJ2-2; maybe TRBD2 (6 bases). V lost 1 base to trimming and J lost 5 bases, with 12 bases between them. The CDR3 is made up of 15 amino acids. Germline lookup yields CDR1 SGHRS and CDR2 YFSETQ. For the CDR3, the DNA is TGCGCCAGCAGCTTGCTAGCGCTGGAGACCGGGGAGCTGTTTTTT. Its translation is CASSLLALETGELFF.

The rearrangement joins TRBV10-3 to TRBJ2-1, with 11 bases fitting TRBD1. The V gene's germline CDR1 is ENHRY and CDR2 SYGVKD. The J segment lost 8 bases and the V segment lost 3 bases, leaving 6 bases of the junction unmatched. The CDR3 runs 15 residues. DNA for the CDR3: TGTGCCATCAGTGAAGCCGGGACAGGGGGTCATGAGCAGTTCTTC. It yields the protein CAISEAGTGGHEQFF.

The sample holds a few counts of this clonotype. V is TRBV20-1 and J is TRBJ2-4, with 8 bases that match TRBD2. The CDR3 contains 13 residues. CDR1 and CDR2 from the germline V gene are DFQATT and SNEGSKA (reference sequence). V trimming: 5 bases; J trimming: 1 base; junction bases outside the gene matches: 1. In nucleotides, the CDR3 is TGCAGTGCTGGCGGGAGGGCCAAAAACATTCAGTACTTC. Amino acids: CSAGGRAKNIQYF.

This clonotype has just a few counts. The rearrangement uses TRBV7-2 and TRBJ1-2, with D perhaps matching TRBD1 (6 bases). CDR3 length equals 15 residues. V was trimmed by 1 base and J by 8 bases, leaving 17 bases between them. Germline CDR1 SGHTA, CDR2 FQGNSA. The CDR3 sequence is CASSLESTGRGGYTF. The CDR3 DNA reads TGTGCCAGCAGCTTAGAGTCTACAGGGAGAGGGGGCTACACCTTC.

The count of this clonotype is one. This sequence joins TRBV10-3 and TRBJ2-4, with 11 bases that match TRBD1. The better agreement between TRBJ2-7 and the DNA end casts doubt on the J call. The CDR3 totals 15 residues. Germline V gene data show CDR1 as ENHRY and CDR2 as SYGVKD. The CDR3 coding sequence is TGTGCCATCAGTGAGAGGACAGGGGGCTTCGACGAGCAGTACTTC. It encodes CAISERTGGFDEQYF.

The chain uses TRBV11-2 and TRBJ2-5; D may correspond to TRBD1 or TRBD2 (5 bases each). This CDR3 has 13 amino acids. V shed 7 bases and J shed 2 bases, with 11 bases lying between them. Germline V CDR1 and CDR2: SGHAT, FQNNGV. The CDR3 DNA reads TGTGCCAGCAACCAGGGACGACAAGAGACCCAGTACTTC. It translates to CASNQGRQETQYF.

This rearrangement joins TRBV20-1 to TRBJ2-7; 8 bases match TRBD1. CDR1 DFQATT and CDR2 SNEGSKA come from the germline V gene (reference sequence). V lost 6 bases and J lost 1; bases outside the gene matches: 5. This CDR3 is built from 13 residues. CDR3 residues: CSASRTGSYEQYF. The CDR3 DNA reads TGCAGTGCGAGCAGGACAGGGTCCTACGAGCAGTACTTC.

A few counts support this clonotype. The chain employs TRBV7-9 and TRBJ2-7, with 11 nucleotides matching TRBD2. J lost 3 bases, V lost 4 bases, and 5 bases had no gene match. CDR1 SEHNR and CDR2 FQNEAQ come from the germline V gene (reference sequence). The CDR3 totals 15 residues. This chain's CDR3 is CASSSITSGSYEQYF. CDR3 DNA: TGTGCCAGCAGCTCCATAACTAGCGGGAGCTACGAGCAGTACTTC.

The chain combines TRBV7-2 with TRBJ1-5, with 10 nucleotides matching TRBD1. The V gene's germline CDR1 is SGHTA and CDR2 FQGNSA. The CDR3 length is 15 residues. The ends lost 5 bases at V and 7 bases at J; junction bases unmatched: 8. The CDR3 is CASSPGQGPRQPQHF. The CDR3 DNA reads as TGTGCCAGCAGCCCGGGACAGGGGCCGAGACAGCCCCAGCATTTT.

A few counts support this clonotype. J is TRBJ2-5 and V is TRBV28; D is undetermined. The germline V and J ends were trimmed by 6 bases and 5 bases, with 7 bases remaining between them. Germline loops: CDR1 MDHEN, CDR2 SYDVKM. CDR3 size: 11 residues. CDR3 nucleotide sequence: TGTGCCAGCAGACTACGGGAGACCCAGTACTTC. Protein: CASRLRETQYF. The complete variable domain, with remaining parts taken from reference TRBV28 and TRBJ2-5, reads DVKVTQSSRYLVKRTGEKVFLECVQDMDHENMFWYRQDPGLGLRLIYFSYDVKMKEKGDIPEGYSVSREKKERFSLILESASTNQTSMYLCASRLRETQYFGPGTRLLVL.